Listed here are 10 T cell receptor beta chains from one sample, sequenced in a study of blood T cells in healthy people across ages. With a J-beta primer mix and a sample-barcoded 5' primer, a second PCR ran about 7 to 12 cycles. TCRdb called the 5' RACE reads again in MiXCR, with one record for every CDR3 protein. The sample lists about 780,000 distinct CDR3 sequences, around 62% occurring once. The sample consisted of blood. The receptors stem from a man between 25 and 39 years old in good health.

The CDR3 coding sequence is TGCAGTGCTAGGGGACAGGGGTACCAGCCCCAGCATTTT. Protein: CSARGQGYQPQHF. V is TRBV20-1 and J is TRBJ1-5; TRBD1 aligns across 10 bases. Trimming removed 3 bases from V and 7 bases from J; junction bases left unmatched: 3. CDR3 length: 13 residues. From germline, CDR1 is DFQATT and CDR2 SNEGSKA (reference sequence).

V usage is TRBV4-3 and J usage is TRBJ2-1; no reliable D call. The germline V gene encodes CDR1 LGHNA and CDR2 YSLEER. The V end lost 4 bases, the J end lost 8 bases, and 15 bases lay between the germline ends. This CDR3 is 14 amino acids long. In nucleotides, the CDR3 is TGCGCCAGCAGCCGCACGATGGGATATTATGAGCAGTTCTTC. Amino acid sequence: CASSRTMGYYEQFF.

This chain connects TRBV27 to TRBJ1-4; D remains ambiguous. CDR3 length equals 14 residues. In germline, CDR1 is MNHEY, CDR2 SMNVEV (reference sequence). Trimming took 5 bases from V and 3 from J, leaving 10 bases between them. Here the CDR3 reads CASSTARSNEKLFF. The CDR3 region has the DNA TGTGCCAGCAGTACCGCCAGATCTAATGAAAAACTGTTTTTT.

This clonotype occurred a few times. CDR3 protein: CASLGSGGANVLTF. The CDR3 DNA sequence: TGTGCCAGCCTAGGATCTGGGGGGGCCAACGTCCTGACTTTC. The chain uses TRBV25-1 and TRBJ2-6, with D unresolved. CDR3 size: 14 residues. The germline V and J ends were trimmed by 8 bases and 4 bases, with 12 bases remaining between them. Germline-derived CDR1 and CDR2 are MGHDK and SYGVNS. Full variable domain (missing parts from reference TRBV25-1 and TRBJ2-6): EADIYQTPRYLVIGTGKKITLECSQTMGHDKMYWYQQDPGMELHLIHYSYGVNSTEKGDLSSESTVSRIRTEHFPLTLESARPSHTSQYLCASLGSGGANVLTFGAGSRLTVL.

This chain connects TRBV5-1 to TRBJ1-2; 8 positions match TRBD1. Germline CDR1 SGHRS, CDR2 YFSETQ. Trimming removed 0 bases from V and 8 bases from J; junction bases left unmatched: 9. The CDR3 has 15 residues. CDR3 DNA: TGCGCCAGCAGCTTGGCCGAGACAGGGGTAGAAGGCTACACCTTC. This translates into CASSLAETGVEGYTF.

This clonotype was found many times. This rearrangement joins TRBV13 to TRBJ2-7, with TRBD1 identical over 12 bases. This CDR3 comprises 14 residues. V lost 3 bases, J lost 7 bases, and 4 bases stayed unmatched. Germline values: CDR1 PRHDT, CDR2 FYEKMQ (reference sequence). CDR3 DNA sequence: TGTGCCAGCAGCTTGGGACAGGGGGCACGGGAGCAGTACTTC. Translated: CASSLGQGAREQYF. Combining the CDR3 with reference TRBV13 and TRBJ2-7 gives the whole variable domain AAGVIQSPRHLIKEKRETATLKCYPIPRHDTVYWYQQGPGQDPQFLISFYEKMQSDKGSIPDRFSAQQFSDYHSELNMSSLELGDSALYFCASSLGQGAREQYFGPGTRLTVT.

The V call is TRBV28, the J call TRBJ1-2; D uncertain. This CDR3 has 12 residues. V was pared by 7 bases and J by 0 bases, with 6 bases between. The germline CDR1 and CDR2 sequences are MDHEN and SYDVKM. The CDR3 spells CASKVANYGYTF. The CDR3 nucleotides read TGTGCCAGCAAAGTCGCTAACTATGGCTACACCTTC.

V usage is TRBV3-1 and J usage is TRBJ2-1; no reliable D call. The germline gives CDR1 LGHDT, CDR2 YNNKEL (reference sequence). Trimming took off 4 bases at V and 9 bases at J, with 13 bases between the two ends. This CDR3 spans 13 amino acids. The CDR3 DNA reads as TGTGCCAGCAGCCCATCCGCTCGAGGTGAGCAGTTCTTC. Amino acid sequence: CASSPSARGEQFF.

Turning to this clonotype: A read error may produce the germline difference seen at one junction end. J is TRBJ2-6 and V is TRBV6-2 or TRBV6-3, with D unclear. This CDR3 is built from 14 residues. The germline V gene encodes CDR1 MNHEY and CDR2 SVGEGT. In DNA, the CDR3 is TGTACCAGCAGTTACGGCTCTGGGGCCAACGTCCTGACTTTC. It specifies CTSSYGSGANVLTF.

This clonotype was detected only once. The CDR3 sequence: CASSFDRGRYEQYF. Here the CDR3 DNA reads TGTGCCAGCAGTTTTGACAGGGGAAGGTACGAGCAGTACTTC. V and J are TRBV27 and TRBJ2-7, with 8 bases that match TRBD1. The germline V gene has CDR1 MNHEY and CDR2 SMNVEV (reference sequence). J lost 4 bases, V lost 3 bases, and 5 bases had no gene match. This CDR3 has 14 amino acids.